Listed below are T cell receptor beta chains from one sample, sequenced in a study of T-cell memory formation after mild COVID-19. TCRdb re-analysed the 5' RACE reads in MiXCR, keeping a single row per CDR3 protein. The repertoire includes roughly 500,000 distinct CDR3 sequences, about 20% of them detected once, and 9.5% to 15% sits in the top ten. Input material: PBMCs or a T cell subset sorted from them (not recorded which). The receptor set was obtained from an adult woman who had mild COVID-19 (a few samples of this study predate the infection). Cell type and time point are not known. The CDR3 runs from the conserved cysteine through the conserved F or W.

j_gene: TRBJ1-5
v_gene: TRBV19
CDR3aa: CASSVSGGWNNQPQHF

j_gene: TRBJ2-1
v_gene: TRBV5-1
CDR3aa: CASSPTTSGPNYNEQFF

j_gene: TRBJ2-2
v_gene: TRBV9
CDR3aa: CASSPFVTGELFF

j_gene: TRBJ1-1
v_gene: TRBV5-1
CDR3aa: CASSLVGGSNTEAFF

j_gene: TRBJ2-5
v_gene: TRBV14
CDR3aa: CASSRNQLAGGETQYF

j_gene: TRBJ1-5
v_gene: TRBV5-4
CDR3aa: CASSFGGGFNQPQHF

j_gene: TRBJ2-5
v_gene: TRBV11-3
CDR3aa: CASSLLSGRAETQYF

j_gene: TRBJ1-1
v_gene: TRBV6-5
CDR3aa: CASGKGQSMNTEAFF

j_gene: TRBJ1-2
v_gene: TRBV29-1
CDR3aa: CSVGKGTGQTYTF

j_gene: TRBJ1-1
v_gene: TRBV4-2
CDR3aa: CASSQDRPREAFF

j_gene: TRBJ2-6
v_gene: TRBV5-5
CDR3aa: CASSSGGAPSGANVLTF

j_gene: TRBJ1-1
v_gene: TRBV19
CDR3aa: CASSFGDSRSTEAFF

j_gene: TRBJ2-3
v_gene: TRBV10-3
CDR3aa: CAISEEIGQGPTDTQYF

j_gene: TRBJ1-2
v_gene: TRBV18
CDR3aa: CASGDTVGIYGYTF

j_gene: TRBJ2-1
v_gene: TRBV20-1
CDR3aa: CSARTHSYNEQFF

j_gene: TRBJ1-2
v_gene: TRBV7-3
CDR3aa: CASSLGHENGYTF